This T cell receptor (beta chain) came from a study of early T cells in non-severe SARS-CoV-2 infection. TCRdb reprocessed the 5' RACE reads with MiXCR, giving one entry per CDR3 protein. The repertoire holds roughly 120,000 distinct CDR3 sequences, with 15% as singletons. The table lists this clonotype with a few counts. The CDR3 is 13 amino acids. V dropped 4 bases and J dropped 4; count of bases not matched to a gene: 3. The chain has TRBV12-3 or TRBV12-4 and TRBJ1-2; TRBD1 agrees at 7 bases. The sequence was obtained from an adult who was a healthcare worker with PCR-confirmed SARS-CoV-2 infection or an uninfected control (not recorded which). What was sequenced was whole blood. Here the CDR3 DNA reads TGTGCCAGCAGTTCGGGACAGTCCTATGGCTACACCTTC. It codes for CASSSGQSYGYTF.